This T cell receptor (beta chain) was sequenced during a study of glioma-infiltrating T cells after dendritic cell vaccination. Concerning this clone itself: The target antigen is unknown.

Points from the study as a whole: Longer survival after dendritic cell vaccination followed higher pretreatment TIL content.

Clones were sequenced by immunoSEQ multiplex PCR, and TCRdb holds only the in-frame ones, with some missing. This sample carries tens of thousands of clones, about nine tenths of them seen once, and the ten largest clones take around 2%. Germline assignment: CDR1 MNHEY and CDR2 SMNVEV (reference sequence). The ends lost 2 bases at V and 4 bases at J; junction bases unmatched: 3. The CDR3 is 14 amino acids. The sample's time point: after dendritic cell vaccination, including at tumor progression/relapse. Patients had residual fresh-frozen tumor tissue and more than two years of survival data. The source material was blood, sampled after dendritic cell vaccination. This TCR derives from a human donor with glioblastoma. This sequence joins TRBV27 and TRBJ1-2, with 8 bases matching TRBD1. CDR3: CASSLKGTGYGYTF. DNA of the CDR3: TGTGCCAGCAGTTTAAAAGGGACAGGCTATGGCTACACCTTC.